One sample yielded the 4 T cell receptor beta chains listed below, sequenced in a study of early T cells in non-severe SARS-CoV-2 infection (dated by TCRdb to 2020 to 2022). Receptor libraries were prepared by 5' RACE. Sequencing was performed on a NextSeq 500. In TCRdb, the public reads were trimmed at Q25 with fastp and aligned with MiXCR, with productive beta chains retained. Entries that share a CDR3 protein sequence are merged under the most common genes and DNA. In all, the sample holds tens of thousands of distinct CDR3 sequences, and 5.5% to 7.5% of those were seen once. 5% to 7% of the sample is taken by the ten largest. Input material: whole blood. These receptors came from an adult who was a healthcare worker with PCR-confirmed SARS-CoV-2 infection or an uninfected control (not recorded which).

This clonotype came up many times. The chain links TRBV12-3 or TRBV12-4 to TRBJ2-3, with D unresolved. The CDR3 loop spans 13 amino acids. Trimming took off 3 bases at V and 2 bases at J, with 6 bases between the two ends. This chain's CDR3 is CASSFGPTDTQYF. CDR3 sequence (DNA): TGTGCCAGCAGTTTTGGGCCCACAGATACGCAGTATTTT.

By sample fraction, this clonotype is medium-sized. DNA for the CDR3: TGTGCCTGGAGACCGGGACTAGCGGGGGAGCAGTACTTC. This gives the protein CAWRPGLAGEQYF. This chain uses TRBV30 with TRBJ2-7, with TRBD2 matching over 13 bases. After removal of 3 bases from V and 7 bases from J, the junction contained 3 bases not matched to a gene. The CDR3 runs to 13 residues. Germline-derived CDR1 and CDR2 are GTSNPN and SVGIG (reference sequence).

The rearrangement links TRBV30 to TRBJ2-1; 7 bases fit TRBD2. CDR1 and CDR2 from the germline V gene are GTSNPN and SVGIG (reference sequence). CDR3 length: 13 amino acids. The ends lost 4 bases at V and 0 bases at J; junction bases unmatched: 0. CDR3: CAWTSGSYNEQFF. CDR3 nucleotides: TGTGCCTGGACTAGCGGCTCCTACAATGAGCAGTTCTTC.

The chain carries TRBV20-1 and TRBJ2-1; a weak D match, TRBD1 (5 bases). The V and J ends lost 0 bases and 3 bases respectively, with 18 bases between them. CDR1 is DFQATT and CDR2 is SNEGSKA in the germline V gene (reference sequence). The CDR3 length is 17 residues. The CDR3 DNA reads as TGCAGTGCTAGAGATCTTCCGGGTGGTAGGGGCTACAATGAGCAGTTCTTC. It yields the protein CSARDLPGGRGYNEQFF.